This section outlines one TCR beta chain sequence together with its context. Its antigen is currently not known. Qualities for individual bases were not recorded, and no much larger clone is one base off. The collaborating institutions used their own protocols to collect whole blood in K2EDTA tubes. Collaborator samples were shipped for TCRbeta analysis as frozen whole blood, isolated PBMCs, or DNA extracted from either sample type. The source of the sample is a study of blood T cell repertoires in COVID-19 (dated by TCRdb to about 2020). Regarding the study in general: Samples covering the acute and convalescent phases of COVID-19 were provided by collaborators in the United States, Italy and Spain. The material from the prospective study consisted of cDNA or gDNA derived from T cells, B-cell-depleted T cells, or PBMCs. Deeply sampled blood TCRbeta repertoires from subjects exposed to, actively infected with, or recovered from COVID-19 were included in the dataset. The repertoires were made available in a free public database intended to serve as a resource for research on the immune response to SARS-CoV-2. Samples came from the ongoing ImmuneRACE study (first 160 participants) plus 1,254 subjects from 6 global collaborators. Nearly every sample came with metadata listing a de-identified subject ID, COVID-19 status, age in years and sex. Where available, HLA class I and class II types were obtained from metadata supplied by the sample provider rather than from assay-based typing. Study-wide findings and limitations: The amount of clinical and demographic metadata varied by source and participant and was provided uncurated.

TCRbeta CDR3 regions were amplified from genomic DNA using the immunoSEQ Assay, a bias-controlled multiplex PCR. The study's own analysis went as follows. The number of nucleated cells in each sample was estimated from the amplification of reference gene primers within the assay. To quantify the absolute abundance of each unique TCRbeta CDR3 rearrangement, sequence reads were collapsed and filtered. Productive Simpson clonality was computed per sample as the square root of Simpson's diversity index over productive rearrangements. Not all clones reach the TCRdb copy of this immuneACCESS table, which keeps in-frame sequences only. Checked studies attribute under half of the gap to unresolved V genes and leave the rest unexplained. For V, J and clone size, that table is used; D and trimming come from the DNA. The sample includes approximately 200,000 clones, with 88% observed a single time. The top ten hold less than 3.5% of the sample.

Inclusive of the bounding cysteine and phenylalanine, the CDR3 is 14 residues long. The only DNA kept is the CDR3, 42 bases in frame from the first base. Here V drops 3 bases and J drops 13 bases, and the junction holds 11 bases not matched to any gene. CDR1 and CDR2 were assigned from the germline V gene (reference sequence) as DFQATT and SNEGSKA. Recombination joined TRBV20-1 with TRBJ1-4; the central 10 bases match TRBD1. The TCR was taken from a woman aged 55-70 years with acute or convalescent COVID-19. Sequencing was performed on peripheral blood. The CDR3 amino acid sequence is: CSASPRDRGWGLFF. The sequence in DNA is TGCAGTGCTAGTCCCCGGGACAGGGGTTGGGGACTGTTTTTT.